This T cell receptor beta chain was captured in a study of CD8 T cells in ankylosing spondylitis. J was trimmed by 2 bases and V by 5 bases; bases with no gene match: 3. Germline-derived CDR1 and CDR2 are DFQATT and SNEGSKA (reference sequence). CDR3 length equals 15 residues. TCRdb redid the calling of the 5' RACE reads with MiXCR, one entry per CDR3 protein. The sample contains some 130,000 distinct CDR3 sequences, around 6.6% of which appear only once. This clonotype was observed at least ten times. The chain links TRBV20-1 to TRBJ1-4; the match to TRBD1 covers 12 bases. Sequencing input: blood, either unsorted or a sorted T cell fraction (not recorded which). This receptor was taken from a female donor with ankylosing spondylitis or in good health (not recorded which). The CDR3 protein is CSAGGQGATNEKLFF. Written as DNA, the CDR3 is TGCAGTGCTGGGGGACAGGGGGCCACTAATGAAAAACTGTTTTTT.